This entry describes one T cell receptor beta chain. The CDR3 runs to 14 residues. The V gene's germline CDR1 is SGHRS and CDR2 YFSETQ. Trimming removed 3 bases at V and 1 base at J, with 11 bases between. This record belongs to a study of CD8+ T cells in alopecia areata. Across the study: Scalp area affected, as a percentage, set the severity score of treated patients.

Sequencing relied on a cDNA template that was reverse transcribed from extracted RNA. The table came from immunoSEQ multiplex PCR; TCRdb's copy has only in-frame clones and leaves some out. This sample has 90,000 to 100,000 clones, with about 64% found just once. The treatment: oral pan-JAK inhibitor, 5-10 mg twice daily. V is TRBV5-1 and J is TRBJ2-7; a weak D match, TRBD1 (6 bases). The clonotype was recovered from a human donor with alopecia areata. The sequenced sample was CD8+ T cells sorted from blood, obtained at week 4, from a patient treated with tofacitinib. The CDR3 region has the DNA TGCGCCAGCAGCTCACTCAGGGGTTCCTACGAGCAGTACTTC. It encodes CASSSLRGSYEQYF.